The rows below give T cell receptor beta chains drawn from one sample of a study of control samples from healthy donors and cancer patients. Sequencing was performed with immunoSEQ multiplex PCR; in TCRdb, only in-frame clones are kept and a portion is missing. The data hold 350,000 to 450,000 clones, with around 90% observed a single time. The material sequenced was PBMCs. These receptor sequences come from a man aged 35-49 years with head and neck cancer. Both conserved end residues are part of each CDR3.

TRBV28	TRBJ2-2	CASRRLAGETGELFF
TRBV6-5	TRBJ1-2	CASRPRTGSNYGYTF
TRBV19	TRBJ2-7	CASSLTSGSLREQYF
TRBV19	TRBJ2-7	CASSIQGGTYEQYF
TRBV6-6	TRBJ2-7	CASSHSTDSSYEQYF
TRBV5-4	TRBJ1-1	CASSLVSGLNTEAFF
TRBV9	TRBJ1-3	CASSEGGSGNTIYF
TRBV9	TRBJ2-1	CASSVVNGNEQFF
TRBV5-1	TRBJ2-1	CASSLSGTNYEQFF
TRBV5-1	TRBJ1-5	CASRPGPRDQPQHF
TRBV2	TRBJ1-1	CASERDRNTEAFF
TRBV7-6	TRBJ2-3	CASSLLEPGPDTQYF
TRBV7-2	TRBJ2-7	CASSLRIELEQYF
TRBV2	TRBJ2-2	CASIVLGTGELFF
TRBV6-1	TRBJ1-1	CASSEAITEAFF
TRBV18	TRBJ2-5	CASSYGQEETQYF
TRBV27	TRBJ2-3	CASSLTGTSTDTQYF
TRBV7-9	TRBJ2-7	CASSLQTGDYEQYF
TRBV15	TRBJ1-5	CATSRGAGTVLNQPQHF
TRBV12-3/TRBV12-4	TRBJ2-5	CASSGGYQETQYF
TRBV19	TRBJ2-4	CASRPGPIAKNIQYF
TRBV9	TRBJ1-2	CASSVGGYGYTF